This T cell receptor beta chain derives from a study of control samples from healthy donors and cancer patients. The repertoire was sequenced with immunoSEQ multiplex PCR; TCRdb's copy has only in-frame clones and lacks some. The table records over 100,000 clones, over 80% of them present only once. The TCR comes from a woman aged 50 to 65 in good health. The sample was blood.

The CDR3 reads CASRRTGTTAYEQYF. The CDR3 DNA reads TGTGCCAGCAGGAGAACCGGGACAACGGCCTACGAGCAGTACTTC. The chain recombines TRBV27 with TRBJ2-7, with D possibly matching TRBD1 (6 bases). Germline V gene lookup returns CDR1 MNHEY and CDR2 SMNVEV (reference sequence). Trimming removed 6 bases at V and 2 bases at J, with 17 bases between. This CDR3 is 15 amino acids long.